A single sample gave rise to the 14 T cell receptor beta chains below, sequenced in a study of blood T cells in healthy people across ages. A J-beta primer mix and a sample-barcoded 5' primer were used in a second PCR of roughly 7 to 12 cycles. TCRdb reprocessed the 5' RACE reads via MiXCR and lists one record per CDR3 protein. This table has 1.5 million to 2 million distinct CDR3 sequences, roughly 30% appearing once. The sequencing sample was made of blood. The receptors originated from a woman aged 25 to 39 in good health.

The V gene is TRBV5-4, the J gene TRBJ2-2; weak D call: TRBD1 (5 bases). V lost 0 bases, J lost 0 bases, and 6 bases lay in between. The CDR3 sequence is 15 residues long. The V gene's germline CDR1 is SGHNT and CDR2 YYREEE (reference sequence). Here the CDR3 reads CASSLDRTNTGELFF. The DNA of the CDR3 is TGTGCCAGCAGCTTGGACAGGACGAACACCGGGGAGCTGTTTTTT.

As DNA, the CDR3 is TGTGCCAGCTCACCAGTGGTACCTAGCGGGGTAGCGACAGATACGCAGTATTTT. Amino acids: CASSPVVPSGVATDTQYF. This chain links TRBV18 with TRBJ2-3; 9 bases line up with TRBD2. CDR1 and CDR2 (germline): KGHSH, LQKENI. Germline trimming cut 2 bases from V and 3 bases from J; bases unmatched to any gene: 12. This CDR3 comprises 18 residues.

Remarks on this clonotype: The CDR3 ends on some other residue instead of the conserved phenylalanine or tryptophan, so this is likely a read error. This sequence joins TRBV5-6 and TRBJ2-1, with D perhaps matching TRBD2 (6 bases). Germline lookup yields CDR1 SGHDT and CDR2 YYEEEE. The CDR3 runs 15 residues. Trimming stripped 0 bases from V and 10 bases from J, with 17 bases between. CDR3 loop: CASSLGIRGGEEQFI. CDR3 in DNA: TGTGCCAGCAGCTTGGGCATAAGGGGAGGAGAAGAGCAGTTCATC.

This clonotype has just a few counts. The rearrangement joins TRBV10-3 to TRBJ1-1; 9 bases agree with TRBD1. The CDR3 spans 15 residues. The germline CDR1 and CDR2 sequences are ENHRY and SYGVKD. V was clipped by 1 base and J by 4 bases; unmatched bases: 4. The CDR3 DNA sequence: TGTGCCATCAGTGAGTGGGTACAGGGGGCCACTGAAGCTTTCTTT. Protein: CAISEWVQGATEAFF.

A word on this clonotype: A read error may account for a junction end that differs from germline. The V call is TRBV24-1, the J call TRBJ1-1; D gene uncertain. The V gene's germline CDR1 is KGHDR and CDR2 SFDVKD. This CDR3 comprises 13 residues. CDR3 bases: TGTGCCACCAGTGAGGGTTCAGCGACTGATGCTTTCTTT. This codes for CATSEGSATDAFF.

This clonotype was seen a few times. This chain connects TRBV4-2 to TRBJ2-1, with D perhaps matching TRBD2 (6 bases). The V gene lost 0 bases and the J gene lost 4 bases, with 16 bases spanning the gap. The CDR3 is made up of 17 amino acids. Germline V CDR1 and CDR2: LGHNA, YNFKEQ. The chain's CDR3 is CASSQDVGGEVYNEQFF. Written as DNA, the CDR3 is TGTGCCAGCAGCCAAGATGTGGGAGGCGAGGTTTACAATGAGCAGTTCTTC.

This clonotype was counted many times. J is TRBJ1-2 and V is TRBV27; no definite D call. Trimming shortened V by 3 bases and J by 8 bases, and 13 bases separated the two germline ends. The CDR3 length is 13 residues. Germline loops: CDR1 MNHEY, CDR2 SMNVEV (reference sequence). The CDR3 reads CASSLDPRSGYTF. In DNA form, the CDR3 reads TGTGCCAGCAGTTTGGACCCCCGATCCGGCTACACCTTC.

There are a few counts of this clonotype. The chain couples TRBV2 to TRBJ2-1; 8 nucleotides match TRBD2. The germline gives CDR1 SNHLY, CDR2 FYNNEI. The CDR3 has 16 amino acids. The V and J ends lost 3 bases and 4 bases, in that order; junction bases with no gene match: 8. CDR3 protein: CASSDGRGANYNEQFF. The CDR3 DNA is TGTGCCAGCAGTGACGGGCGGGGGGCTAATTACAATGAGCAGTTCTTC.

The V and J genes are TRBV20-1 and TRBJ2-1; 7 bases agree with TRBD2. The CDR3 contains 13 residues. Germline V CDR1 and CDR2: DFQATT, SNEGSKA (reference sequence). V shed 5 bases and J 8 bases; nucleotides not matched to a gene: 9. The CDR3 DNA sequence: TGCAGTGCTGGCCTAGGAGGGAGGGATGAGCAGTTCTTC. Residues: CSAGLGGRDEQFF.

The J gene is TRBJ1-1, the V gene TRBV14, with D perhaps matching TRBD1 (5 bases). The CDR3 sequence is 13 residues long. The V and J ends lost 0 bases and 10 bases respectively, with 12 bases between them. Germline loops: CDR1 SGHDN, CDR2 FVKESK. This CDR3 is CASSQDPRGSAFF. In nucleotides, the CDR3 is TGTGCCAGCAGCCAAGATCCTCGGGGGTCAGCTTTCTTT.

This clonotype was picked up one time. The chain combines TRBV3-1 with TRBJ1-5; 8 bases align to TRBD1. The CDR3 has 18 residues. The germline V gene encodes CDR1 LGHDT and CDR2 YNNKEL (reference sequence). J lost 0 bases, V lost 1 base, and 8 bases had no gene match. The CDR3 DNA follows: TGTGCCAGCAGCCAAGGTATACAGGGGGGGCTTAGCAATCAGCCCCAGCATTTT. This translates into CASSQGIQGGLSNQPQHF.

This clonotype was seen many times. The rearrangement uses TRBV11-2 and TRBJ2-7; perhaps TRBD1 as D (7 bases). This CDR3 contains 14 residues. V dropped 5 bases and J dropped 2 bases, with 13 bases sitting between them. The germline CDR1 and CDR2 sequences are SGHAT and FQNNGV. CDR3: CASSAGQNPYEQYF. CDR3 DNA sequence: TGTGCCAGCAGCGCGGGACAGAATCCCTACGAGCAGTACTTC.

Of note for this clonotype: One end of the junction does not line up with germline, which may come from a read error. The CDR3 protein is CSARDPGGRGDTQYF. The CDR3, as DNA: TGCAGCGCTAGAGATCCCGGGGGCCGGGGGGATACGCAGTATTTT. This sequence joins TRBV20-1 and TRBJ2-3; D is perhaps TRBD1 or TRBD2 (6 bases each). The germline V gene encodes CDR1 DFQATT and CDR2 SNEGSKA (reference sequence). The CDR3 runs to 15 residues.

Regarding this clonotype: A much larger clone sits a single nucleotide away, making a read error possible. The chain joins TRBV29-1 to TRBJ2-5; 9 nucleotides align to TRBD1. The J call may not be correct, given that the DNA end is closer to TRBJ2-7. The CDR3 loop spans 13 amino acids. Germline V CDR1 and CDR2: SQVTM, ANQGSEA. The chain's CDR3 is CSVDRTGDHEQYF. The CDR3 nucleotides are TGCAGCGTGGATAGGACAGGGGACCACGAGCAGTACTTC.